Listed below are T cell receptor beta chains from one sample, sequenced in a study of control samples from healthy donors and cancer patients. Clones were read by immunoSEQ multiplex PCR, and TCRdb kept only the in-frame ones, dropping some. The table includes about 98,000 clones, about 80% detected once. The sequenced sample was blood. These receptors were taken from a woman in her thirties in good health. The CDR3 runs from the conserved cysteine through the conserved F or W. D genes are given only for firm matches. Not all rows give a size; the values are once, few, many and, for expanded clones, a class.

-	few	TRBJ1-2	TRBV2	CASSKGEYGYTF	TGTGCCAGCAGTAAAGGGGAGTATGGCTACACCTTC
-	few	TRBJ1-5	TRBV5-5	CASSPQLFNQPQHF	TGTGCCAGCAGCCCACAGTTATTCAATCAGCCCCAGCATTTT
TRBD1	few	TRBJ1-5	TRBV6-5	CASSRTGDTQPQHF	TGTGCCAGCAGCCGAACAGGGGACACTCAGCCCCAGCATTTT
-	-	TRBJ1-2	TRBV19	CASSISRQSYGYTF	TGTGCCAGTAGTATCAGCAGGCAAAGCTATGGCTACACCTTC
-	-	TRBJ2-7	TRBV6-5	CASRTGTSYEQYF	TGTGCCAGCAGGACCGGGACCTCCTACGAGCAGTACTTC
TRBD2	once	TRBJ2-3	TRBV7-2	CASRRGSTDTQYF	TGTGCCAGCCGGCGGGGGAGCACAGATACGCAGTATTTT
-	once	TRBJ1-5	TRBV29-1	CSVGQGAKEPQHF	TGCAGCGTTGGACAAGGTGCAAAGGAGCCCCAGCATTTT
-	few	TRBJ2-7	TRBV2	CASSAQGYYEQYF	TGTGCCAGCAGTGCACAGGGATACTACGAGCAGTACTTC
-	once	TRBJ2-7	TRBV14	CASSPSGYEQYF	TGTGCCAGCAGCCCGTCGGGCTACGAGCAGTACTTC
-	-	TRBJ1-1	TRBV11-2	CASSSLTYRRTGHTEAFF	TGTGCCAGCAGCTCCTTAACGTATCGGAGGACGGGGCACACTGAAGCTTTCTTT
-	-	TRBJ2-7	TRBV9	CASSVDGGREQYF	TGTGCCAGCAGCGTAGACGGGGGGCGGGAGCAGTACTTC
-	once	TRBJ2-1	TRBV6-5	CASRSDNEQFF	TGTGCCAGCAGGTCGGACAATGAGCAGTTCTTC
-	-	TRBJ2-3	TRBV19	CASSIDRVDTQYF	TGTGCCAGTAGTATAGACCGGGTAGATACGCAGTATTTT
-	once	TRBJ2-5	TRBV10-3	CAISGGGETQYF	TGTGCCATCTCCGGGGGTGGGGAGACCCAGTACTTC
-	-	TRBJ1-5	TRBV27	CASRKQYSNQPQHF	TGTGCCAGCAGGAAACAGTATAGCAATCAGCCCCAGCATTTT
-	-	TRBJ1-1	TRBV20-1	CSASATERAGTEAFF	TGCAGTGCTAGTGCCACGGAGAGGGCAGGCACTGAAGCTTTCTTT